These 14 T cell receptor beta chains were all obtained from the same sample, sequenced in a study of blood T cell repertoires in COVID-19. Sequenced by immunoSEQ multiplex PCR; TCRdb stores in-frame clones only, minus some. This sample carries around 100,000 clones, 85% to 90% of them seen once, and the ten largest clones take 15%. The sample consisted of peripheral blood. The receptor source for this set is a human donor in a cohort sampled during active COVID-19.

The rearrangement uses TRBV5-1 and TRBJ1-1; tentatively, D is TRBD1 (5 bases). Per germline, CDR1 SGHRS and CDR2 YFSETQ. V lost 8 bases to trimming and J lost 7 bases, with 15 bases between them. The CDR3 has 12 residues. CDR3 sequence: CASAGGLSEAFF. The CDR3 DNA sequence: TGCGCCAGTGCGGGGGGTCTGAGTGAAGCTTTCTTT.

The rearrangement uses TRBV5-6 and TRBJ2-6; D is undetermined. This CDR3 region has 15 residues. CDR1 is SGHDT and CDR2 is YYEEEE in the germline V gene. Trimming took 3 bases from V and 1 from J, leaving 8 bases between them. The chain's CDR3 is CASSSGFSGANVLTF. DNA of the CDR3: TGTGCCAGCAGCTCCGGGTTTTCTGGGGCCAACGTCCTGACTTTC.

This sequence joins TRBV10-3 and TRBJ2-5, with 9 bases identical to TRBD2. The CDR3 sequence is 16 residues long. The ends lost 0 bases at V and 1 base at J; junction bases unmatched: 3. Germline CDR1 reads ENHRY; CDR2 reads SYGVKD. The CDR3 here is CAISESRREGQETQYF. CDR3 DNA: TGTGCCATCAGTGAGTCTAGGCGGGAGGGCCAAGAGACCCAGTACTTC.

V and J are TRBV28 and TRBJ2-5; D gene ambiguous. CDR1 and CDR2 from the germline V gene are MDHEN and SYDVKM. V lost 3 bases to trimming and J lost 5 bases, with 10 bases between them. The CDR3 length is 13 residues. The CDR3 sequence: CASSLSVRETQYF. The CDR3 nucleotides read TGTGCCAGCAGTTTGTCCGTTCGGGAGACCCAGTACTTC.

The CDR3 DNA reads as TGTGCCAGCAGCGGGGCTAGCGGCTACGAGCAGTACTTC. This translates into CASSGASGYEQYF. The J gene is TRBJ2-7, the V gene TRBV9; the match to TRBD2 covers 7 bases. This CDR3 comprises 13 residues. Germline assignment: CDR1 SGDLS and CDR2 YYNGEE. V gave up 3 bases and J gave up 3 bases; unmatched junction bases: 3.

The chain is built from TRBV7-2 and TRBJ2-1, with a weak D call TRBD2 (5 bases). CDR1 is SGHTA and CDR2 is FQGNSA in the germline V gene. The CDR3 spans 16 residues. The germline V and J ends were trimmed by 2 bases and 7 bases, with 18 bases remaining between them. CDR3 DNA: TGTGCCAGCAGCTTAACGACCCTAGGAGGCCCGAATGAGCAGTTCTTC. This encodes CASSLTTLGGPNEQFF.

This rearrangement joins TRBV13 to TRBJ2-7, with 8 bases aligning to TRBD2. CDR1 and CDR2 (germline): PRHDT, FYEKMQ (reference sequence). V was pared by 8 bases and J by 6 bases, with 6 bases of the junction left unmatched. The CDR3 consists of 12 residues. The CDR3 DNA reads TGTGCCAGCGAACGGGGGGGCCGCGAGCAGTACTTC. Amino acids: CASERGGREQYF.

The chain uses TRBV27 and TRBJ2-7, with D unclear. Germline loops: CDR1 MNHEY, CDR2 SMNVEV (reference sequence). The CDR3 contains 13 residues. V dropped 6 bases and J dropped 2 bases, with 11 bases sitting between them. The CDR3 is CASSLTTPYEQYF. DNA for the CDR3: TGTGCCAGCAGCCTCACAACCCCCTACGAGCAGTACTTC.

CDR3 residues: CASSLVGLSTQYF. DNA for the CDR3: TGCGCCAGCAGCTTGGTGGGACTTTCTACGCAGTATTTT. The genes are TRBV5-1 and TRBJ2-3, with a tentative D call TRBD2 (6 bases). V was pared by 0 bases and J by 8 bases, with 10 bases between. The germline V gene encodes CDR1 SGHRS and CDR2 YFSETQ. This CDR3 comprises 13 residues. The variable domain in full, with the rest retrieved from reference TRBV5-1 and TRBJ2-3, is KAGVTQTPRYLIKTRGQQVTLSCSPISGHRSVSWYQQTPGQGLQFLFEYFSETQRNKGNFPGRFSGRQFSNSRSEMNVSTLELGDSALYLCASSLVGLSTQYFGPGTRLTVL.

The CDR3 region has the DNA TGTGCCAGTAGTAGGAGGGGCGGTGGTACCGGCTACACCTTC. As protein: CASSRRGGGTGYTF. The J gene is TRBJ1-2, the V gene TRBV19; tentative D call: TRBD1 (5 bases). The CDR3 sequence is 14 residues long. CDR1 is LNHDA, CDR2 SQIVND, per germline (reference sequence). The ends were cut back, 4 bases at V and 8 bases at J, with 17 bases in the middle. The whole variable domain, remainder taken from reference TRBV19 and TRBJ1-2, is DGGITQSPKYLFRKEGQNVTLSCEQNLNHDAMYWYRQDPGQGLRLIYYSQIVNDFQKGDIAEGYSVSREKKESFPLTVTSAQKNPTAFYLCASSRRGGGTGYTFGSGTRLTVV.

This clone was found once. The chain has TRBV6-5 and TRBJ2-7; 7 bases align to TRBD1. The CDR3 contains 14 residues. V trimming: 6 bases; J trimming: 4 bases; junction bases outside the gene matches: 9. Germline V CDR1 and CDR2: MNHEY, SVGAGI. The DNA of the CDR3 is TGTGCCAGCAGACGGACCGACAGGGCTTACGAGCAGTACTTC. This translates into CASRRTDRAYEQYF.

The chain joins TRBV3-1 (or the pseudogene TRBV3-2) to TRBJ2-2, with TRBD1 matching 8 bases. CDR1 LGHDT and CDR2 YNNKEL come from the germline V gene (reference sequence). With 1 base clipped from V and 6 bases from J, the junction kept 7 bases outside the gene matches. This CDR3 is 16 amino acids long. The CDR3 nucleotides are TGTGCCAGCAGCCAAGGCCAGGGGGCGCTTTCCGGGGAGCTGTTTTTT. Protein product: CASSQGQGALSGELFF.

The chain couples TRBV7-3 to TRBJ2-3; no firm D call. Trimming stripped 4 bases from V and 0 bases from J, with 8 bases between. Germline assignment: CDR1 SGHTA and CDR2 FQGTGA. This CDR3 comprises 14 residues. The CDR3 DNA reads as TGTGCCAGCAGCTCCATGGCCAGCACAGATACGCAGTATTTT. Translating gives CASSSMASTDTQYF. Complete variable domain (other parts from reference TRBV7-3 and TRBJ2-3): GAGVSQTPSNKVTEKGKYVELRCDPISGHTALYWYRQSLGQGPEFLIYFQGTGAADDSGLPNDRFFAVRPEGSVSTLKIQRTERGDSAVYLCASSSMASTDTQYFGPGTRLTVL.

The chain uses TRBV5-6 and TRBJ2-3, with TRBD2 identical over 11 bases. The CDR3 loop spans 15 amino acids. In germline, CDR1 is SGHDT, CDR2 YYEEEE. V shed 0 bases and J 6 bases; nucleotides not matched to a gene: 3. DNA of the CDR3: TGTGCCAGCAGCTTGGGACTAGCGGGATTGGATACGCAGTATTTT. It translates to CASSLGLAGLDTQYF.